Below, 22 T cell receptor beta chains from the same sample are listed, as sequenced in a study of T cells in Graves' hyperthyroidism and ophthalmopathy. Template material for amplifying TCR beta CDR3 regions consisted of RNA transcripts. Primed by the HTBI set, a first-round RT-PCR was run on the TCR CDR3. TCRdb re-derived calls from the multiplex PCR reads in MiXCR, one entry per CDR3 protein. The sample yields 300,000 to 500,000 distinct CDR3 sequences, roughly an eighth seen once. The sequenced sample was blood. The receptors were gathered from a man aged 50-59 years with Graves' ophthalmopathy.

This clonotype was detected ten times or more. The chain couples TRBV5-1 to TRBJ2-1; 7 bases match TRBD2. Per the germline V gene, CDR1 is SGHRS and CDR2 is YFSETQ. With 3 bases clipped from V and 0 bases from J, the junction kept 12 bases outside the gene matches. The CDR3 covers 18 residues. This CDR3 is CASSWELLAEISYNEQFF. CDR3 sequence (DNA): TGCGCCAGCAGCTGGGAACTTCTAGCGGAGATCTCCTACAATGAGCAGTTCTTC.

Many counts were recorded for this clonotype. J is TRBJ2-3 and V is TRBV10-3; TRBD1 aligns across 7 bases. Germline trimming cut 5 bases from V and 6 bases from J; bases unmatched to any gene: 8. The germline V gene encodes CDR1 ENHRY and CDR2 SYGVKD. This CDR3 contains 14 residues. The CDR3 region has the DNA TGTGCCATCAGTATATCGACAGGGCTCGATACGCAGTATTTT. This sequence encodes CAISISTGLDTQYF.

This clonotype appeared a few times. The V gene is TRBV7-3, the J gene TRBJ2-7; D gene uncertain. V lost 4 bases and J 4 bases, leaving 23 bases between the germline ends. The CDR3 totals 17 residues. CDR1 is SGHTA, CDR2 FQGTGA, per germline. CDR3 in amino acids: CASSYGPMVSLGYEQYF. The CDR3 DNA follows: TGTGCCAGCAGCTACGGCCCTATGGTTTCTTTAGGGTACGAGCAGTACTTC.

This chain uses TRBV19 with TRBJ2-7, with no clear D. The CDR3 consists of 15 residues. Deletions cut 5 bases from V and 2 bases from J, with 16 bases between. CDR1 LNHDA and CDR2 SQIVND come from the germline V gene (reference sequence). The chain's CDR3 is CASSPRGKRPYEQYF. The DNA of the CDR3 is TGTGCCAGTAGTCCCCGTGGTAAGCGCCCCTACGAGCAGTACTTC.

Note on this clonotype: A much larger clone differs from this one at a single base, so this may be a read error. DNA of the CDR3: TGTGCCAGCTCACGGTTGCGAAACCAAGAGACCCAGTACTTC. Protein: CASSRLRNQETQYF. The V call is TRBV18, the J call TRBJ2-5; D is undetermined. The CDR3 spans 14 residues. With 4 bases removed from V and 0 bases from J, the gap between germline ends came to 9 bases. Per germline, CDR1 KGHSH and CDR2 LQKENI.

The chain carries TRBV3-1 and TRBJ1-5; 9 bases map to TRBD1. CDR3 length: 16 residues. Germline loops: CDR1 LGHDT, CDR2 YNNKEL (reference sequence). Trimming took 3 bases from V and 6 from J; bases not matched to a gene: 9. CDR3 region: CASSHTNRGLSQPQHF. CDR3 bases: TGTGCCAGCAGCCATACGAACAGGGGGCTTAGTCAGCCCCAGCATTTT.

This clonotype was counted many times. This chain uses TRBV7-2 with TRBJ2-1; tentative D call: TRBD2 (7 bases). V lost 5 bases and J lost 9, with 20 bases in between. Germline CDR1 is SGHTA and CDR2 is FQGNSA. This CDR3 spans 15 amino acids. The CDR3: CASSEPGEGFGEQFF. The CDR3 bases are TGTGCCAGCAGCGAGCCAGGGGAGGGGTTCGGTGAGCAGTTCTTC.

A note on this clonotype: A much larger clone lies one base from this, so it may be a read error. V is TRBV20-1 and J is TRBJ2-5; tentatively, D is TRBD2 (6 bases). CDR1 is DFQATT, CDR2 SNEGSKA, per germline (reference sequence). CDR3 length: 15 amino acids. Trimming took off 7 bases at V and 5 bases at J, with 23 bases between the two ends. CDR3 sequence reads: CSVRFSGRRGETQYF. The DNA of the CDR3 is TGCAGTGTTCGCTTCTCCGGGAGAAGAGGGGAGACCCAGTACTTC.

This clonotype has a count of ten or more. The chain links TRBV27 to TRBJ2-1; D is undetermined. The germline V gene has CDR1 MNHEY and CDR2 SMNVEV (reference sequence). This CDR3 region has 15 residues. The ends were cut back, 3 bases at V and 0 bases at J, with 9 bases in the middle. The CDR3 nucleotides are TGTGCCAGCAGTTTCTCAGCGAGCTCCTACAATGAGCAGTTCTTC. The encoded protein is CASSFSASSYNEQFF.

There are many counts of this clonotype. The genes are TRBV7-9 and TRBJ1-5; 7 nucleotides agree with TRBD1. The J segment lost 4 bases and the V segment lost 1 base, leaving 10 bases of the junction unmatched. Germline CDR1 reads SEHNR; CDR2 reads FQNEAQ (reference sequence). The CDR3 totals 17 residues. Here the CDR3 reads CASSLVHSGQPNQPQHF. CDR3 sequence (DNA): TGTGCCAGCAGCTTAGTTCACTCGGGACAGCCTAATCAGCCCCAGCATTTT.

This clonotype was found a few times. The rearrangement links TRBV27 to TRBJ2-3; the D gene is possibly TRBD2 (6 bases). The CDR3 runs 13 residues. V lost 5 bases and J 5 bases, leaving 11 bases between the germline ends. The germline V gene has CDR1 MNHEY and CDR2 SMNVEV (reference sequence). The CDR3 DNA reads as TGTGCCAGCAGTGCAGGAGGGGTAGATACGCAGTATTTT. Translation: CASSAGGVDTQYF.

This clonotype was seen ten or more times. The CDR3 DNA follows: TGTGCCAGCAGTTTCTGGACGGGCTCCGAGCAGTACTTC. It translates to CASSFWTGSEQYF. The rearrangement joins TRBV12-3 or TRBV12-4 to TRBJ2-7, with no clear D. The CDR3 has 13 amino acids. V was pared by 3 bases and J by 6 bases, with 12 bases between.

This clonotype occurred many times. The CDR3 DNA sequence: TGCAGTGCTGATGATTATCGCGATGAGCAGTTCTTC. Its translation: CSADDYRDEQFF. The rearrangement uses TRBV20-1 and TRBJ2-1; no clear D gene. Trimming took off 5 bases at V and 8 bases at J, with 13 bases between the two ends. Germline lookup yields CDR1 DFQATT and CDR2 SNEGSKA (reference sequence). The CDR3 runs to 12 residues.

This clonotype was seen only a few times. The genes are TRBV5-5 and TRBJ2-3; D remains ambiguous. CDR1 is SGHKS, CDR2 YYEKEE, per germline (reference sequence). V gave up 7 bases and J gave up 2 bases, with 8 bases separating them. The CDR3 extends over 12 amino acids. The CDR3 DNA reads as TGTGCCAGCTCCGGAGACACAGATACGCAGTATTTT. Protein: CASSGDTDTQYF.

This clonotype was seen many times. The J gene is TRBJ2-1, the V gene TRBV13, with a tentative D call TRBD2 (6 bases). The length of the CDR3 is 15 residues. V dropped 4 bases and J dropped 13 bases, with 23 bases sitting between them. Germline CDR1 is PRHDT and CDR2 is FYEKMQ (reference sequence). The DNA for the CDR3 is TGTGCCAGCAGCTCCCGACTGACTAGGAGGGCGGGACAGTTCTTC. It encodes CASSSRLTRRAGQFF.

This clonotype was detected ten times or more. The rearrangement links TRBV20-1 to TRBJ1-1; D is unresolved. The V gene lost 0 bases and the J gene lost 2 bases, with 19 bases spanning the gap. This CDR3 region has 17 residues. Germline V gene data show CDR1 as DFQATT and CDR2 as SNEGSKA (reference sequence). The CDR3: CSARDFRLTGINTEAFF. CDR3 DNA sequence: TGCAGTGCTAGAGATTTCCGCCTTACGGGAATAAACACTGAAGCTTTCTTT.

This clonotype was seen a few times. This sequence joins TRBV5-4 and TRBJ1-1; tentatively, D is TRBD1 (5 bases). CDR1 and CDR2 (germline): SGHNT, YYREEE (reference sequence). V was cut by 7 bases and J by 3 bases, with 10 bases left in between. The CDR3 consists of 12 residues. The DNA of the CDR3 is TGTGCCAGCGGGGCCGGGGACACTGAAGCTTTCTTT. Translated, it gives CASGAGDTEAFF.

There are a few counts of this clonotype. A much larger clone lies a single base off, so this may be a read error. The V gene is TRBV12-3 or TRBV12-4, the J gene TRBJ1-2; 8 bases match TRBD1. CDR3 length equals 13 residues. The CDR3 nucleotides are TGTGCCAGCACCCTGGACAGGGCCTATGGCCACACCTTC. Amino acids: CASTLDRAYGHTF.

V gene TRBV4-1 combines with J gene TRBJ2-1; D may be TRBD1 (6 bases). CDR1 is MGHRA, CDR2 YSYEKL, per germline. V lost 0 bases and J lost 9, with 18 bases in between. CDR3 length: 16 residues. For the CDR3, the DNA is TGCGCCAGCAGCCAAGAGATCCCAGGGGCGCTGGGTGAGCAGTTCTTC. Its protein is CASSQEIPGALGEQFF.

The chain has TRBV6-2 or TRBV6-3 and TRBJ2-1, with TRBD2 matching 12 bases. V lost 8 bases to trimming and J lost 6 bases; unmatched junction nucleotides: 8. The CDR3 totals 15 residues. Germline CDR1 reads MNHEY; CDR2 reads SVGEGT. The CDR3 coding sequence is TGTGCCAGCGTTGACCGACTAGCGGGAGCCAATGAGCAGTTCTTC. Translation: CASVDRLAGANEQFF.

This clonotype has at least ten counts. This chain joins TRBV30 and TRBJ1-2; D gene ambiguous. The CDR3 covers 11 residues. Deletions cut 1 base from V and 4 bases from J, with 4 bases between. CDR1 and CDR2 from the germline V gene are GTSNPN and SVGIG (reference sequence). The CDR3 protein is CAWSAGYGYTF. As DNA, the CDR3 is TGTGCCTGGAGTGCGGGCTATGGCTACACCTTC.

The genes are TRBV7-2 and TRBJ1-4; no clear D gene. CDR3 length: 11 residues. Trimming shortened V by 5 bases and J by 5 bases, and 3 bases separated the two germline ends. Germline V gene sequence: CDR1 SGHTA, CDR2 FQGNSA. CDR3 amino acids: CASSENEKLFF. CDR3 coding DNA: TGTGCCAGCAGCGAGAATGAAAAACTGTTTTTT.